These T cell receptor beta chains were read from a single sample in a study of identical twins. TCRdb re-analysed the 5' RACE reads in MiXCR, keeping a single row per CDR3 protein. The sample yields some 500,000 distinct CDR3 sequences, over 8.5% seen once. These data also formed part of another study, on yellow fever vaccine responses in identical twins.

Input material: PBMCs. These TCRs come from a woman aged 18-30 years in good health. The CDR3 runs from the conserved cysteine through the conserved F or W. A D gene is named only where the DNA matches it firmly. Clone size is not always given. Where it is, it says once, few, many or a class for expanded clones.

D: NA
J: TRBJ1-1
size: NA
V: TRBV5-6
CDR3: CASTLRSTNTEAFF
DNA: TGTGCCAGCACCCTTAGGTCGACGAACACTGAAGCTTTCTTT

D: TRBD2
J: TRBJ2-1
size: few
V: TRBV11-2
CDR3: CASGMGLAGGDGFF
DNA: TGTGCCAGCGGAATGGGACTAGCGGGAGGGGATGGGTTCTTC

D: NA
J: TRBJ1-1
size: few
V: TRBV28
CDR3: CASPKGGAWTEAFF
DNA: TGTGCCAGCCCAAAGGGGGGGGCATGGACTGAAGCTTTCTTT

D: NA
J: TRBJ1-1
size: few
V: TRBV12-3/TRBV12-4
CDR3: CASTLGGVYTEAFF
DNA: TGTGCCAGCACGTTGGGAGGGGTTTACACTGAAGCTTTCTTT

D: TRBD2
J: TRBJ2-7
size: few
V: TRBV6-2/TRBV6-3
CDR3: CASSYSLEAGKDYYEQYF
DNA: TGTGCCAGCAGTTACTCGTTAGAAGCGGGGAAAGATTACTACGAGCAGTACTTC

D: NA
J: TRBJ1-2
size: few
V: TRBV20-1
CDR3: CSARDPSPEGGYTF
DNA: TGCAGTGCTAGAGATCCCTCCCCGGAGGGTGGCTACACCTTC

D: NA
J: TRBJ1-2
size: many
V: TRBV5-5
CDR3: CASSFEQGIPSWYGYTF
DNA: TGTGCCAGCAGCTTTGAACAGGGAATCCCCTCATGGTATGGCTACACCTTC

D: NA
J: TRBJ1-3
size: few
V: TRBV6-2/TRBV6-3
CDR3: CASSYSESSGNTIYF
DNA: TGTGCCAGCAGTTACTCAGAGAGCTCTGGAAACACCATATATTTT

D: NA
J: TRBJ2-6
size: many
V: TRBV5-1
CDR3: CASSFDSSGANVLTF
DNA: TGTGCCAGCAGTTTCGACAGCTCTGGGGCCAACGTCCTGACTTTC

D: NA
J: TRBJ2-7
size: NA
V: TRBV7-9
CDR3: CASSAGVGYEQYF
DNA: TGTGCCAGCAGCGCGGGTGTGGGCTACGAGCAGTACTTC

D: NA
J: TRBJ1-1
size: NA
V: TRBV19
CDR3: CASTPVERPGTEAFF
DNA: TGTGCCAGTACCCCTGTCGAGCGGCCCGGCACTGAAGCTTTCTTT

D: NA
J: TRBJ2-5
size: few
V: TRBV29-1
CDR3: CSVGIGGSSETQYF
DNA: TGCAGCGTCGGCATTGGAGGGAGTAGTGAGACCCAGTACTTC

D: NA
J: TRBJ1-6
size: few
V: TRBV7-8
CDR3: CASSLGGPGKWNSPLHF
DNA: TGTGCCAGCAGCTTAGGAGGACCGGGAAAATGGAATTCACCCCTCCACTTT

D: NA
J: TRBJ1-6
size: many
V: TRBV15
CDR3: CATSRENDRRRSNSPLHF
DNA: TGTGCCACCAGCAGGGAAAACGACAGGAGGCGGAGTAATTCACCCCTCCACTTT

D: NA
J: TRBJ1-5
size: few
V: TRBV5-6
CDR3: CASSLRATLHQPQHF
DNA: TGTGCCAGCAGCCTCCGCGCGACACTCCATCAGCCCCAGCATTTT

D: TRBD2
J: TRBJ2-7
size: many
V: TRBV20-1
CDR3: CSAREGLAGLYEQYF
DNA: TGCAGTGCTAGAGAGGGACTAGCGGGACTTTACGAGCAGTACTTC

D: NA
J: TRBJ2-7
size: NA
V: TRBV30
CDR3: CASEGHGAYEQYF
DNA: TGTGCCTCGGAGGGTCACGGAGCGTACGAGCAGTACTTC

D: TRBD1
J: TRBJ1-2
size: NA
V: TRBV15
CDR3: CATSKTRGQGFNYGYTF
DNA: TGTGCCACCAGCAAGACACGGGGACAGGGTTTTAACTATGGCTACACCTTC

D: TRBD1
J: TRBJ2-1
size: NA
V: TRBV6-1
CDR3: CASRKTGGTLYNEQFF
DNA: TGTGCCAGCAGGAAAACAGGGGGTACACTCTACAATGAGCAGTTCTTC

D: NA
J: TRBJ2-3
size: few
V: TRBV6-1
CDR3: CASSARVETDTQYF
DNA: TGTGCCAGCAGTGCTCGGGTGGAGACAGATACGCAGTATTTT

D: NA
J: TRBJ1-1
size: few
V: TRBV4-3
CDR3: CASSQDHRDRQGGTEAFF
DNA: TGCGCCAGCAGCCAAGATCATAGAGATCGGCAGGGAGGGACTGAAGCTTTCTTT

D: TRBD2
J: TRBJ2-1
size: many
V: TRBV9
CDR3: CASSPAGGFTNEQFF
DNA: TGTGCCAGCAGCCCAGCGGGGGGGTTTACAAATGAGCAGTTCTTC

D: TRBD1
J: TRBJ2-7
size: few
V: TRBV20-1
CDR3: CSARQGGLYEQYF
DNA: TGCAGTGCGCGACAGGGGGGATTGTACGAGCAGTACTTC

D: NA
J: TRBJ2-5
size: many
V: TRBV5-1
CDR3: CASSPLGSGTQYF
DNA: TGCGCCAGCAGCCCCTTAGGCAGCGGGACCCAGTACTTC

D: TRBD1
J: TRBJ1-1
size: few
V: TRBV10-3
CDR3: CAISVGDRGAEAFF
DNA: TGTGCCATCTCGGTGGGGGACAGGGGGGCTGAAGCTTTCTTT

D: TRBD1
J: TRBJ2-1
size: NA
V: TRBV5-1
CDR3: CASSITGQGYNEQFF
DNA: TGCGCCAGCAGCATTACGGGACAGGGCTACAATGAGCAGTTCTTC

D: TRBD2
J: TRBJ2-5
size: many
V: TRBV11-1
CDR3: CASSPGLADQETQYF
DNA: TGTGCCAGCAGCCCGGGACTAGCGGACCAAGAGACCCAGTACTTC

D: NA
J: TRBJ2-5
size: NA
V: TRBV4-1
CDR3: CASSQASGSETQYF
DNA: TGCGCCAGCAGCCAAGCTTCAGGATCCGAGACCCAGTACTTC

D: NA
J: TRBJ2-7
size: few
V: TRBV29-1
CDR3: CSVDKDGRKYEQYF
DNA: TGCAGCGTTGATAAGGACGGGAGAAAGTACGAGCAGTACTTC

D: NA
J: TRBJ2-1
size: NA
V: TRBV9
CDR3: CASSVVPGIFYNEQFF
DNA: TGTGCCAGCAGCGTAGTCCCGGGGATTTTCTACAATGAGCAGTTCTTC